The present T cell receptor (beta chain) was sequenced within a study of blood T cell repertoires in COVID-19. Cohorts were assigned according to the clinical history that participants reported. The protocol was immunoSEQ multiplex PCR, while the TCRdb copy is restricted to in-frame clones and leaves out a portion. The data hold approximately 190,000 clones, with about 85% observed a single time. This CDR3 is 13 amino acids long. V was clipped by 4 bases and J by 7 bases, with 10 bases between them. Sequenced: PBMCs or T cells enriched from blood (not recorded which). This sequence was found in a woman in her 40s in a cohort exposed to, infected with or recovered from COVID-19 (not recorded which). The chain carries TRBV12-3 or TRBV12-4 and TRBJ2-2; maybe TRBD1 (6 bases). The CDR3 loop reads CASSYREIGELFF. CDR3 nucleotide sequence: TGTGCCAGCAGTTACAGGGAGATCGGGGAGCTGTTTTTT.